Here is one T cell receptor (beta chain) with its context. This clonotype occurred many times. Its antigen is unknown. No quality values exist for individual bases; no much larger clone is one base distant. The library was generated by multiplex PCR. The sample was run on an Illumina HiSeq 4000. CDR3 regions were amplified by Arm-PCR with iRepertoire HTBI primers to construct TCR beta libraries. PCR products were gel purified before sequencing. Per the source publication's procedure: Gene usage analysis of CDR3 amino acid clonotypes used the 60 to 80 TRBV and some 15 TRBJ segments found across samples. Filtered high-quality paired reads were merged into contigs using COPE and FqMerger. BLAST was used to align contigs to IMGT TRBV, TRBD and TRBJ reference genes, and CDR3 was defined according to IMGT. Clonotypes above 0.1% frequency were classified as highly expanded clones. Shannon entropy was used to measure repertoire diversity, and the Gini coefficient was used to measure V-J evenness. A clonotype found in more than one individual was treated as public. TCRdb reanalyzed the raw reads on its own, using fastp at Q25 for trimming and MiXCR for clone calling, and kept in-frame beta chains. All rows with the same CDR3 protein become a single entry with the most common DNA and genes. The V and J calls and clone size come from TCRdb's table, not from the authors' own analysis. The sample table records some 500,000 distinct CDR3 sequences; 13% of these occur just once. The ten largest clones capture 10% of the sample.

From the germline V gene, CDR1 is MDHEN and CDR2 is SYDVKM. Cut back by 7 bases and 5 bases, the V and J ends lie 17 bases apart. The CDR3 covers 14 residues, taking in both the cysteine and the phenylalanine. Solely the CDR3 DNA is kept, with 42 bases framed from the first base. Per the publication, the time point label means: newly diagnosed GD, antithyroid drugs for less than 3 months. For both TCR sequencing and RNA sequencing, RNA was extracted from PBMCs using TRIzol. The diagnosis of Graves' disease followed American Thyroid Association guidelines. Recruitment of patients was carried out at an endocrinology department in Xi'an, China. Each patient gave approximately 10 milliliters of peripheral blood, collected in an EDTA anticoagulant tube. PBMCs were isolated by Ficoll Paque Plus density gradient separation without further T cell sorting. An Agilent 2100 Bioanalyzer and agarose gel were used to check RNA quality, and a NanoDrop 2000 was used to measure RNA concentration.

The data derive from a study of regulatory T cells in long-lasting Graves disease (dated by TCRdb to the early 2020s). Study-wide context: Newly diagnosed Graves' disease patients had taken antithyroid drugs for less than 3 months. This study used TCR sequencing and RNA sequencing of peripheral blood to compare persistent Graves' disease patients against newly diagnosed Graves' disease patients. The study was registered as a clinical trial and conducted in China. A total of about 33 samples underwent TCR sequencing, from roughly 13 patients with persistent Graves' disease and some 20 patients with newly diagnosed Graves' disease. The paper as a whole reports these results and caveats: Patients with persistent disease shared more public clonotypes (fewer than 3,000) than newly diagnosed patients did (966). Persistent disease showed preferential use of TRBV28, TRBJ1-2 and TRBJ2-5, whereas newly diagnosed disease favored TRBV20-1 and TRBJ2-1. Only peripheral blood was studied, because thyroid tissue, the primary lesion, was inaccessible. Compared with newly diagnosed patients, patients with persistent Graves' disease had lower TCR Shannon entropy and fewer highly expanded clones, which suggests clonal expansion. Only the TCR beta chain was sequenced and analyzed. The small sample size was acknowledged by the authors as a limitation that may reduce accuracy.

The same specimen was also included in a second study, on T cells in Graves' hyperthyroidism and ophthalmopathy. The other study reports the following: Stable Graves' hyperthyroidism was defined as no progression to ophthalmopathy during 18 months of follow-up. The hyperthyroidism patients were between 18 and 65 years old and newly diagnosed, with a disease duration of less than 2 months. The study excluded patients with uncontrolled infections, other autoimmune diseases, pregnancy or lactation. Diagnoses were established on the basis of clinical symptoms, serum thyroxine and TRAb, thyroid ultrasound, and orbital computed tomography. The TCR CDR3 was subjected to a first round of RT-PCR using the HTBI primer set and the Qiagen OneStep RT-PCR kit. Most expanded thyroid clonotypes (frequency above 0.001) were also found in blood, which suggests that blood repertoires may mirror thyroid immune responses. A model built on a 13 V-J signature distinguished ophthalmopathy from stable hyperthyroidism, reaching roughly 88% sensitivity and about 81% specificity in cross-validation and 80%/75% in testing. In validation, the model predicted progression to ophthalmopathy a median of about 5.9 months before onset, with approximately 70% sensitivity and 72.22% specificity. To identify distinguishing TCR V-J signatures, a discovery cohort of 100 or so patients was used, comprising some 45 with Graves' ophthalmopathy and around 57 with stable Graves' hyperthyroidism. An independent validation cohort of 18 to 20 hyperthyroidism patients and roughly 16 patients who later progressed to ophthalmopathy tested prospective prediction of ophthalmopathy. For training and testing, the 100 or so patients in the discovery cohort were randomly divided in a 7:3 ratio. The study also compared thyroid tissue and blood T-cell repertoires from five or six Graves' hyperthyroidism patients. After blood sampling, hyperthyroidism patients were treated with methimazole at a starting dose of 30 mg daily, and ophthalmopathy patients were treated with high-dose intravenous methylprednisolone. The libraries were constructed in a second round of multiplex PCR and then size-selected and purified. Sequencing of the libraries was done on an Illumina HiSeq2000 using paired-end 100 bp reads. SOAPnuke was used to process the raw data, removing reads that contained adapters or uncalled bases, had a mean Phred below 15, or lacked an exact match to the constant primer or identifier. COPE v1.2.5 was used to merge the high-quality paired reads, and each unique nucleotide sequence was defined as a clonotype. MiTCR v1.1 was used to align the clonotypes against IMGT TRBV, TRBD and TRBJ reference segments. The analysis included only V-J combinations with a frequency above 0.0001, which together covered around 99% of the repertoires. A TCS score was defined as the ratio of F50 (clonal expansion) to E x V (chaos), with BLOSUM62-based TCRdist applied between CDR3 peptides within each V-J. Welch's t-statistics and random forest reduced fewer than 600 V-J features to around 14, which were used in a naive Bayes classifier (R e1071). Sample size was not statistically predetermined, and blinding of investigators to group allocation was not performed. The paper reports TCR Vbeta CDR3 sequencing of some 140 peripheral blood samples: around 45 ophthalmopathy, fewer than 85 hyperthyroidism and roughly 17 progressor patients.

The rearranged segments are TRBV28 and TRBJ1-2; possibly the D gene is TRBD1, per 5 matching bases. Source: peripheral blood mononuclear cells (PBMCs), taken at new diagnosis, from a patient treated with antithyroid drugs. This TCR derives from a man younger than 45 with Graves disease. Donor details come from another sample of the same person, matched by shared clones. CDR3 sequence: CASTPPGGGYGYTF. The DNA sequence follows: TGTGCCAGCACCCCCCCGGGGGGAGGGTATGGCTACACCTTC.